This T cell receptor (beta chain) originates from a study of cytomegalovirus exposure and HLA in healthy donors. Study overall: Around 79 million unique TCRs, all from HLA-typed donors, were included in an early release of the data. Study-wide points: Cytomegalovirus status was reportedly diagnosed by the classifier with high specificity and sensitivity. Investigators reported approximately 170 TCR beta chains as tied to cytomegalovirus. Later analysis suggested most CMV-associated TCR beta chains were HLA-restricted.

The V and J ends lost 6 bases and 5 bases respectively, with 15 bases between them. Germline-derived CDR1 and CDR2 are SNHLY and FYNNEI. This CDR3 spans 14 amino acids. To note about this clone: Its cognate antigen is unknown.

60 Vbeta and 13 Jbeta primers were used in PCR. Produced via immunoSEQ multiplex PCR; TCRdb's table is partial and in-frame only. The sample carries about 120,000 clones, 65% to 80% recorded once. The sequence was obtained from a female donor in good health and CMV-seronegative. This chain uses TRBV2 with TRBJ2-3; TRBD2 is a possible D gene (5 bases). Sequenced input: PBMCs. The CDR3 reads CASSTEVAVDTQYF. In nucleotides, the CDR3 is TGTGCCAGCAGCACGGAGGTCGCGGTAGATACGCAGTATTTT.